This T cell receptor beta chain was obtained from a study of blood T cell repertoires in COVID-19. The CDR3 is made up of 16 amino acids. V was clipped by 2 bases and J by 6 bases, with 20 bases between them. Germline V gives CDR1 MNHEY, CDR2 SVGEGT. Sequencing was performed with immunoSEQ multiplex PCR; in TCRdb, only in-frame clones are kept and a portion is missing. This table has about 150,000 clones, under 90% appearing once. The V call is TRBV6-2 or TRBV6-3, the J call TRBJ2-7; D perhaps matches TRBD1 (5 bases). Sequencing input: peripheral blood. The TCR originated in a man between 60 and 70 years old with acute or convalescent COVID-19. The CDR3: CASSYDRRQTSREQYF. The CDR3 DNA sequence: TGTGCCAGCAGTTACGATAGGAGACAGACCTCTCGCGAGCAGTACTTC.